This TCR beta chain was observed in a study of T cells in localized non-small cell lung cancer. Findings and limits, study-wide: The greatest T cell clonality was found in uninvolved adjacent lung (higher than in tumor). Adjacent lung held a median approximately 57 of the top 100 tumor clones. It remains possible that heterogeneity exists, since only one tumor region was sequenced. Longer overall survival was linked to higher blood T cell density.

This clone has a single count. Its antigen is not known. The CDR3 contains 15 residues. V lost 4 bases, J lost 0 bases, and 13 bases lay in between. Per germline, CDR1 SNHLY and CDR2 FYNNEI. Here immunoSEQ multiplex PCR was the method, and the copy in TCRdb shows in-frame clones only, minus some. The data show fewer than 40,000 clones, around 90% seen once. The sequencing here drew on peripheral blood mononuclear cells, taken before any cancer treatment. The V and J genes are TRBV2 and TRBJ2-7, with D possibly matching TRBD2 (5 bases). The sequence came from a man aged 40-75 years with stage III lung adenocarcinoma. The CDR3 is CASSGASLSSYEQYF. The CDR3 bases are TGTGCCAGCAGTGGGGCTAGCTTGAGCTCCTACGAGCAGTACTTC.